The 14 T cell receptor beta chains listed next were all sequenced from one sample in a study of radiation and T cells in renal cell carcinoma. Regarding time point: baseline pretreatment blood. Treatment of the sample: 15 Gy SBRT to primary tumor, nephrectomy 4 weeks later. Sequenced by immunoSEQ multiplex PCR; TCRdb stores in-frame clones only, minus some. This table has some 120,000 clones, roughly 80% appearing once. The sequences come from blood, collected from a patient whose treatment included radiotherapy and nephrectomy. The receptors here all came from a woman aged 60-75 years with renal cell carcinoma.

The chain is built from TRBV19 and TRBJ1-2; 10 nucleotides align to TRBD1. Germline CDR1 and CDR2: LNHDA and SQIVND (reference sequence). The CDR3 runs to 13 residues. V shed 5 bases, J shed 7 bases, and the junction held 4 bases outside the gene matches. This CDR3 reads CASSVDRGLGYTF. The CDR3 DNA reads as TGTGCCAGTAGTGTCGACAGGGGGCTTGGCTACACCTTC.

This clone has only one observation. The rearrangement joins TRBV19 to TRBJ2-7; D unclear. V was pared by 10 bases and J by 2 bases, with 9 bases between. The germline V gene has CDR1 LNHDA and CDR2 SQIVND (reference sequence). This CDR3 spans 11 amino acids. CDR3: CATTWAYEQYF. CDR3 DNA sequence: TGTGCCACCACCTGGGCCTACGAGCAGTACTTC.

The chain recombines TRBV6-1 with TRBJ2-3, with TRBD1 matching over 9 bases. V trimming: 5 bases; J trimming: 4 bases; junction bases outside the gene matches: 4. CDR1 MNHNS and CDR2 SASEGT come from the germline V gene. This CDR3 has 14 amino acids. The CDR3 DNA follows: TGTGCCAGCAGTTGGGGGACAGGGCCAGATACGCAGTATTTT. Translated, it gives CASSWGTGPDTQYF.

CDR3 in DNA: TGTGCCAGCAGCTTGTTTTTCAGTACACCGCTTAACAATGAGCAGTTCTTC. Translation gives CASSLFFSTPLNNEQFF. The chain is built from TRBV5-6 and TRBJ2-1; no reliable D call. Germline loops: CDR1 SGHDT, CDR2 YYEEEE. Trimming removed 1 base at V and 5 bases at J, with 19 bases between. The CDR3 covers 17 residues.

This clone was recorded once. Here the CDR3 reads CASSKGQEAYNEQFF. CDR3 in DNA: TGTGCCAGCAGTAAGGGACAGGAGGCCTACAATGAGCAGTTCTTC. The chain recombines TRBV28 with TRBJ2-1, with 8 bases that match TRBD1. The CDR3 consists of 15 residues. Germline V gives CDR1 MDHEN, CDR2 SYDVKM. V trimming: 5 bases; J trimming: 2 bases; junction bases outside the gene matches: 5.

The gene calls are TRBV28 and TRBJ1-3; TRBD1 might be the D (5 bases). This CDR3 contains 14 residues. V was cut by 7 bases and J by 2 bases, with 12 bases left in between. Per the germline V gene, CDR1 is MDHEN and CDR2 is SYDVKM. CDR3 residues: CASILAGTGNTIYF. The CDR3 nucleotides read TGTGCCAGCATCCTTGCAGGGACTGGAAACACCATATATTTT.

This chain connects TRBV7-9 to TRBJ2-5; 7 nucleotides agree with TRBD1. Near its end, the DNA agrees better with TRBJ2-7, so the J call may be wrong. The V gene's germline CDR1 is SEHNR and CDR2 FQNEAQ (reference sequence). CDR3 length: 15 residues. The CDR3: CASSLARGQLYEQYF. The CDR3 DNA reads as TGTGCCAGCAGCTTAGCGAGGGGACAGCTCTACGAGCAGTACTTC.

This clone showed up just a few times. V usage is TRBV30 and J usage is TRBJ2-1; D might be TRBD1 (7 bases). The V gene lost 2 bases and the J gene lost 7 bases, with 21 bases spanning the gap. This CDR3 is 16 amino acids long. CDR1 is GTSNPN, CDR2 SVGIG, per germline (reference sequence). The DNA of the CDR3 is TGTGCCTGGAGTCCTCGGACAGGCCCCCGGGAGAATGAGCAGTTCTTC. This codes for CAWSPRTGPRENEQFF.

This chain connects TRBV7-9 to TRBJ2-1, with 12 bases that match TRBD2. The V gene's germline CDR1 is SEHNR and CDR2 FQNEAQ (reference sequence). The CDR3 is made up of 18 amino acids. V was pared by 3 bases and J by 4 bases, with 10 bases of the junction left unmatched. The CDR3 region has the DNA TGTGCCAGCAGCTTGTCTCGACTAGCGGGAGATAATTACAATGAGCAGTTCTTC. As protein: CASSLSRLAGDNYNEQFF.

V gene TRBV5-1 combines with J gene TRBJ2-5; TRBD2 aligns across 12 bases. The germline CDR1 and CDR2 sequences are SGHRS and YFSETQ. The CDR3 has 15 amino acids. V trimming: 4 bases; J trimming: 5 bases; junction bases outside the gene matches: 6. The CDR3 region is CASSGGLAGYETQYF. DNA of the CDR3: TGCGCCAGCAGCGGCGGACTAGCGGGGTATGAGACCCAGTACTTC.

For the CDR3, the DNA is TGCGCCAGCAGCCGCGTTTCGCCGGACAACACTGAAGCTTTCTTT. Protein: CASSRVSPDNTEAFF. The chain carries TRBV5-1 and TRBJ1-1, with D unclear. V was shortened by 4 bases and J by 2 bases, with 15 bases between the two germline ends. This CDR3 is 15 amino acids long. Looked up from germline, CDR1 is SGHRS and CDR2 is YFSETQ.

The V call is TRBV15, the J call TRBJ2-5; 9 bases map to TRBD1. The CDR3 has 17 residues. The V gene end was trimmed by 1 base and the J gene end by 3 bases; junction bases not matched to a gene: 9. CDR1 and CDR2 (germline): LNHNV, YYDKDF (reference sequence). The CDR3 region has the DNA TGTGCCACCAGCAGAGGGGTACCGGGACAGGGAAAAGAGACCCAGTACTTC. Its translation is CATSRGVPGQGKETQYF. Full variable domain (remainder filled in from reference TRBV15 and TRBJ2-5): DAMVIQNPRYQVTQFGKPVTLSCSQTLNHNVMYWYQQKSSQAPKLLFHYYDKDFNNEADTPDNFQSRRPNTSFCFLDIRSPGLGDTAMYLCATSRGVPGQGKETQYFGPGTRLLVL.

The chain carries TRBV5-1 and TRBJ2-3; 9 bases line up with TRBD1. The CDR3 sequence is 15 residues long. V shed 4 bases, J shed 6 bases, and the junction held 9 bases outside the gene matches. The germline V gene encodes CDR1 SGHRS and CDR2 YFSETQ. The CDR3 loop reads CASSPQGADEDTQYF. The CDR3 nucleotides are TGCGCCAGCAGCCCACAGGGGGCTGATGAGGATACGCAGTATTTT.

V and J are TRBV4-2 and TRBJ1-2; no firm D call. V lost 4 bases to trimming and J lost 8 bases, with 23 bases between them. The germline CDR1 and CDR2 sequences are LGHNA and YNFKEQ. The CDR3 has 16 amino acids. The CDR3 loop reads CASSPGGLGAVGGYTF. The CDR3 bases are TGTGCCAGCAGCCCCGGAGGATTGGGTGCGGTCGGGGGCTACACCTTC.